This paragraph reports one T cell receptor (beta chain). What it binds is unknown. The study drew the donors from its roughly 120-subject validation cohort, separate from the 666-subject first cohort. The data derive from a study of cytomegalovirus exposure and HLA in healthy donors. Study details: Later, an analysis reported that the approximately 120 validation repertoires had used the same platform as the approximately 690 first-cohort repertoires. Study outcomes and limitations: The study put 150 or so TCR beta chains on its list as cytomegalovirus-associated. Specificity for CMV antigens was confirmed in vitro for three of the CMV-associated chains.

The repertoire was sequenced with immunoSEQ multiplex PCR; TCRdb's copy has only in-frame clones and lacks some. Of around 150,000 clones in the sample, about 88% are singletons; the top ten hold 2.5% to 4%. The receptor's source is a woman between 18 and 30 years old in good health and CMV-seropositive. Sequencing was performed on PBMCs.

CDR3 DNA sequence: TGCGCCAGCGGAGCTATTACAGGGACGAACACTGAAGCTTTCTTT. This encodes CASGAITGTNTEAFF. The chain couples TRBV5-1 to TRBJ1-1, with D perhaps matching TRBD1 (6 bases). The V and J ends lost 7 bases and 1 base respectively, with 17 bases between them. CDR1 and CDR2 (germline): SGHRS, YFSETQ. This CDR3 has 15 amino acids.